This entry lists 6 T cell receptor beta chains sequenced from one sample in a study of OX40 agonist ivuxolimab in advanced cancers. This table comes from immunoSEQ multiplex PCR, and its TCRdb copy is limited to in-frame clones, with some not included. The table lists 75,000 to 80,000 clones, 94% of them singletons. Source: CD4+ or CD8+ T cells sorted from blood, taken in a trial of the OX40 agonist ivuxolimab. These receptor sequences come from an adult with an advanced solid tumor such as melanoma, head and neck, liver or kidney cancer.

DNA for the CDR3: TGTGCCAGCAGTCGGGGGGAGGGGCGGGAGACCCAGTACTTC. It is translated as CASSRGEGRETQYF. The rearrangement uses TRBV7-2 and TRBJ2-5; 7 positions agree with TRBD2. V was pared by 6 bases and J by 5 bases, with 9 bases of the junction left unmatched. The CDR3 runs to 14 residues. The germline V gene encodes CDR1 SGHTA and CDR2 FQGNSA.

This chain links TRBV5-5 with TRBJ1-1; D is perhaps TRBD1 (6 bases). V was pared by 0 bases and J by 4 bases, with 13 bases between. CDR1 is SGHKS and CDR2 is YYEKEE in the germline V gene (reference sequence). This CDR3 is built from 15 residues. CDR3 region: CASSLVPSQGTEAFF. CDR3 nucleotides: TGTGCCAGCAGCTTGGTCCCTTCACAGGGCACTGAAGCTTTCTTT.

This clone has only one observation. The chain has TRBV29-1 and TRBJ1-3; D unclear. Trimming cost V 7 bases and J 0 bases, with 13 bases left between them. The CDR3 sequence is 14 residues long. Germline V gene sequence: CDR1 SQVTM, CDR2 ANQGSEA. CDR3: CSDLEQDSGNTIYF. The CDR3 coding sequence is TGCAGCGACCTGGAACAAGACTCTGGAAACACCATATATTTT.

V gene TRBV28 combines with J gene TRBJ2-7; possibly TRBD1 for D (6 bases). V was shortened by 5 bases and J by 9 bases, with 17 bases between the two germline ends. Germline V lookup: CDR1 MDHEN, CDR2 SYDVKM. This CDR3 comprises 13 residues. CDR3 protein: CASSGDNQGWQYF. The CDR3 region has the DNA TGTGCCAGCAGTGGGGACAATCAGGGGTGGCAGTACTTC.

The V call is TRBV19, the J call TRBJ1-6, with TRBD1 matching over 9 bases. V lost 7 bases to trimming and J lost 7 bases; unmatched junction nucleotides: 11. The CDR3 is 16 residues long. The germline gives CDR1 LNHDA, CDR2 SQIVND (reference sequence). CDR3 protein: CASTSHRDRVNSPLHF. The CDR3 DNA reads as TGTGCCAGTACCTCCCACCGGGACAGGGTGAATTCACCCCTCCACTTT.

V and J are TRBV7-2 and TRBJ2-2, with TRBD2 matching 8 bases. CDR1 is SGHTA and CDR2 is FQGNSA in the germline V gene. The V gene end was trimmed by 3 bases and the J gene end by 3 bases; junction bases not matched to a gene: 3. The CDR3 has 15 amino acids. This CDR3 reads CASSFSGGDTGELFF. The CDR3 DNA is TGTGCCAGCAGCTTCTCCGGGGGGGACACCGGGGAGCTGTTTTTT.